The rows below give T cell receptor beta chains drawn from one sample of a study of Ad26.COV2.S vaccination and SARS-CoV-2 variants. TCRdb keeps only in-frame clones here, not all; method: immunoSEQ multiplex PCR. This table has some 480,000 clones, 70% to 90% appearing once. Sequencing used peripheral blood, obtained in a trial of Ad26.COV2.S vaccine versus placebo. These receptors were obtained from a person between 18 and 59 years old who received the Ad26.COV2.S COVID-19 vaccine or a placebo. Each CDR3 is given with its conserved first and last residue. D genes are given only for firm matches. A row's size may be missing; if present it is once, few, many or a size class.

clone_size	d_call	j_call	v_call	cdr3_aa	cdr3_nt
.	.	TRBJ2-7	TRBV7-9	CASSLDRAYEQYF	TGTGCCAGCAGCTTGGACAGAGCCTACGAGCAGTACTTC
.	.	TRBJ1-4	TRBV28	CATKDVGEKLFF	TGTGCCACCAAGGATGTTGGTGAAAAACTGTTTTTT
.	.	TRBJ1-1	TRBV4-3	CASSQTRTEEAFF	TGCGCCAGCAGCCAAACTAGGACCGAAGAAGCTTTCTTT
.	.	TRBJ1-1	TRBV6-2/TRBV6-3	CASSYQAQETFF	TGTGCCAGCAGTTACCAGGCACAGGAGACTTTCTTT
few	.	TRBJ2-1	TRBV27	CASMAYNEQFF	TGTGCCAGCATGGCCTACAATGAGCAGTTCTTC
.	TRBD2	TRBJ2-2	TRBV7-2	CASSFREGYTGELFF	TGTGCCAGCAGCTTCCGGGAGGGCTACACCGGGGAGCTGTTTTTT
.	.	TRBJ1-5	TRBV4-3	CASSQDAGSNQPQHF	TGCGCCAGCAGCCAAGATGCGGGTAGCAATCAGCCCCAGCATTTT
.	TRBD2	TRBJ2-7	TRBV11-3	CASSLEGGLGQYF	TGTGCCAGCAGCTTAGAGGGAGGGCTCGGGCAGTACTTC
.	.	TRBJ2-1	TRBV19	CASSILTGESEQFF	TGTGCCAGTAGTATTTTGACGGGAGAGAGTGAGCAGTTCTTC
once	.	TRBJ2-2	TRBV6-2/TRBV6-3	CASSYTKPPGELFF	TGTGCCAGCAGTTACACAAAGCCACCCGGGGAGCTGTTTTTT
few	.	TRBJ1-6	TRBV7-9	CASSSTGSPLHF	TGTGCCAGCAGCTCTACAGGTTCACCCCTCCACTTT
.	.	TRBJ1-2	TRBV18	CASSPQQFGAYTDGYTF	TGTGCCAGCTCACCACAGCAATTTGGGGCCTACACCGATGGCTACACCTTC
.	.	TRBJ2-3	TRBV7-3	CASSLNEFADTQYF	TGTGCCAGCAGCTTAAACGAGTTCGCAGATACGCAGTATTTT
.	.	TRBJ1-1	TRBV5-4	CASSPTPGGNTEAFF	TGTGCCAGCAGCCCGACCCCTGGGGGGAACACTGAAGCTTTCTTT
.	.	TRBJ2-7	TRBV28	CASSFRGAGPYEQYF	TGTGCCAGCAGCTTCAGGGGGGCGGGACCCTACGAGCAGTACTTC
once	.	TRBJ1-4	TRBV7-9	CASSREGGEKLFF	TGTGCCAGCAGCCGGGAGGGGGGTGAAAAACTGTTTTTT
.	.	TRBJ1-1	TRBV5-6	CASSSFGLYTEAFF	TGTGCCAGCAGCTCTTTCGGTCTGTACACTGAAGCTTTCTTT
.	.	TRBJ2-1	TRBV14	CASSPPQNRTIFDEQFF	TGTGCCAGCAGCCCACCTCAGAACAGGACAATTTTCGATGAGCAGTTCTTC
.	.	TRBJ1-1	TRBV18	CASSTGARGTEAFF	TGTGCCAGCTCTACGGGGGCGCGGGGCACTGAAGCTTTCTTT
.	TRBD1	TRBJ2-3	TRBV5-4	CASRSRDSRTDTQYF	TGTGCCAGCAGAAGCCGGGACAGCAGAACAGATACGCAGTATTTT
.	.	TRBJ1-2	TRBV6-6	CASSPGVYGYTF	TGTGCCAGCAGTCCGGGGGTGTATGGCTACACCTTC
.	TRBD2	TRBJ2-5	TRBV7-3	CASSPGTTATQYF	TGTGCCAGCAGCCCGGGGACTACTGCGACCCAGTACTTC
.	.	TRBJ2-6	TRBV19	CASSIRSGANVLTF	TGTGCCAGTAGTATACGCTCTGGGGCCAACGTCCTGACTTTC
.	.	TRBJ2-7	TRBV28	CATVGPHYEQYF	TGTGCTACTGTTGGCCCCCACTACGAGCAGTACTTC
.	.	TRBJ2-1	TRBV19	CASSIGSDTYNEQFF	TGTGCCAGTAGTATAGGGTCAGATACCTACAATGAGCAGTTCTTC
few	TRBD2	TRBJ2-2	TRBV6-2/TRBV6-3	CASSLLASTGELFF	TGTGCCAGCAGTTTACTAGCGAGCACCGGGGAGCTGTTTTTT
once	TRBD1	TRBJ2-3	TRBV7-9	CASSRTGGGNTDTQYF	TGTGCCAGCAGCAGGACAGGGGGAGGGAACACAGATACGCAGTATTTT
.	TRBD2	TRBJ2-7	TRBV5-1	CASSLASGTYEQYF	TGCGCCAGCAGCTTGGCTAGCGGAACCTACGAGCAGTACTTC
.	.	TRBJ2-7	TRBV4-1	CASSQVAIARQYF	TGCGCCAGCAGCCAAGTCGCGATAGCGAGGCAGTACTTC